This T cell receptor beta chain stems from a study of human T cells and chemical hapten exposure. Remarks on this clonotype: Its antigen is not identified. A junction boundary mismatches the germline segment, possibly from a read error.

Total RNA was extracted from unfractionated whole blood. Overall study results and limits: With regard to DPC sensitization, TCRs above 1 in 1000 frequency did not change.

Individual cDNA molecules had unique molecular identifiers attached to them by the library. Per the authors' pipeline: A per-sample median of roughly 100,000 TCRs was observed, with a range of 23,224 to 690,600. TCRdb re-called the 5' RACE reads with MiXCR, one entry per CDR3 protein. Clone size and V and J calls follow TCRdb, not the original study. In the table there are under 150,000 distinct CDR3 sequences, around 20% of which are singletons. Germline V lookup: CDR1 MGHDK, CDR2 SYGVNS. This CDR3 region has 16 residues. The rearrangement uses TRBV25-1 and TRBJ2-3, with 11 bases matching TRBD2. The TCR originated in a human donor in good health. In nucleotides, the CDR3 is TGTGCCAGAAGTGAATCCCCTAGCGGGAGGCCCGCCACGCAGTATTTT. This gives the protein CARSESPSGRPATQYF. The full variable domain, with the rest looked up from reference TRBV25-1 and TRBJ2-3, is EADIYQTPRYLVIGTGKKITLECSQTMGHDKMYWYQQDPGMELHLIHYSYGVNSTEKGDLSSESTVSRIRTEHFPLTLESARPSHTSQYLCARSESPSGRPATQYFGPGTRLTVL.